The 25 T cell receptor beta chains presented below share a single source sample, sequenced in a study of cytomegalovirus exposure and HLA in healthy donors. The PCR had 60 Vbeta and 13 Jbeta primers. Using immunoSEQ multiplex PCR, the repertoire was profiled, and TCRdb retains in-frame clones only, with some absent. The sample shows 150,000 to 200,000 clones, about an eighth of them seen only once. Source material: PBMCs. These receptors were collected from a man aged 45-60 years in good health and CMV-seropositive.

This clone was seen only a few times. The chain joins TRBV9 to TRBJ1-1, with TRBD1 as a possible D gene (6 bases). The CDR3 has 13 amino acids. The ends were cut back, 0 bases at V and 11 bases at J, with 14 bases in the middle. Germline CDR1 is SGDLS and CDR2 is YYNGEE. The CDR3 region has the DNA TGTGCCAGCAGCGTAGGTTACAGGGAAATGGCTTTCTTT. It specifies CASSVGYREMAFF.

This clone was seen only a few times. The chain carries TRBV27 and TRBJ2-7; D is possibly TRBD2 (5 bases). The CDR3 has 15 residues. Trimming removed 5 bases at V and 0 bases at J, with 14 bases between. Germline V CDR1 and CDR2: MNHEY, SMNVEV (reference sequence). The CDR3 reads CASSLEPGGSYEQYF. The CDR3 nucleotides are TGTGCCAGCAGTCTTGAGCCTGGAGGCTCCTACGAGCAGTACTTC.

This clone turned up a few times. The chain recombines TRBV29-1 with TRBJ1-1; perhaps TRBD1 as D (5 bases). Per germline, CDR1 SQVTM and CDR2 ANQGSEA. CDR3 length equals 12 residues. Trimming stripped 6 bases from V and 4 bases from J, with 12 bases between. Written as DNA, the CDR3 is TGCAGCGTCTCGGACACAGGCACTGAAGCTTTCTTT. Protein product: CSVSDTGTEAFF.

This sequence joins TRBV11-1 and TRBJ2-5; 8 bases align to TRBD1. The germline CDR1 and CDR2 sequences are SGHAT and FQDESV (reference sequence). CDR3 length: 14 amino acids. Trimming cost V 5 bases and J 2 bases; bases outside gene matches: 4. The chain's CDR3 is CASSPGQVQETQYF. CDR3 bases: TGTGCCAGCAGCCCGGGACAGGTACAAGAGACCCAGTACTTC.

The CDR3 DNA sequence: TGTGCCAGCAGTGACTTTGCTAGGGGTCAAGATACGCAGTATTTT. Translation gives CASSDFARGQDTQYF. The chain combines TRBV6-6 with TRBJ2-3; D might be TRBD1 (5 bases). Germline-derived CDR1 and CDR2 are MNHNY and SVGAGI (reference sequence). The CDR3 totals 15 residues. Between the trimmed V and J ends, which lost 5 bases and 5 bases, there was a span of 17 bases.

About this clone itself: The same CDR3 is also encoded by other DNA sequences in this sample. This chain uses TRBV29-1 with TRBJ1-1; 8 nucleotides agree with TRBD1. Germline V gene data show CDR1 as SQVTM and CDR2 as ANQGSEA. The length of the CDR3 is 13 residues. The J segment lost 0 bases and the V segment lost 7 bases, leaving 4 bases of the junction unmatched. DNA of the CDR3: TGCAGCGGCGACAGGGGACTGAACACTGAAGCTTTCTTT. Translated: CSGDRGLNTEAFF.

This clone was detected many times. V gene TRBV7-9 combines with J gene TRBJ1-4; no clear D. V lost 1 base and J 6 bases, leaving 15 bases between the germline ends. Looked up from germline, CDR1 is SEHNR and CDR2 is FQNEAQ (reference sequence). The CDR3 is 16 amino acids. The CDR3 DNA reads TGTGCCAGCAGCTTAGGACCGGGAGTTTGGGATGAAAAACTGTTTTTT. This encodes CASSLGPGVWDEKLFF.

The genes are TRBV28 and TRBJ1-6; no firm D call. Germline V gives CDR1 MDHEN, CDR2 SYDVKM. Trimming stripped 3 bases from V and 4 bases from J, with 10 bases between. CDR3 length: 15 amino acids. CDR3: CASSLRTRYNSPLHF. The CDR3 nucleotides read TGTGCCAGCAGTTTGAGGACTCGGTATAATTCACCCCTCCACTTT.

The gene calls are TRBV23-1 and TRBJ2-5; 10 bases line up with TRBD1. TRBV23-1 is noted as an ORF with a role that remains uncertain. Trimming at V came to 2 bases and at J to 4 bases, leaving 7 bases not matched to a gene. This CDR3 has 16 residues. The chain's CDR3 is CASSQGTGDKRETQYF. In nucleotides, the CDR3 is TGCGCCAGCAGTCAAGGGACAGGGGATAAGCGAGAGACCCAGTACTTC.

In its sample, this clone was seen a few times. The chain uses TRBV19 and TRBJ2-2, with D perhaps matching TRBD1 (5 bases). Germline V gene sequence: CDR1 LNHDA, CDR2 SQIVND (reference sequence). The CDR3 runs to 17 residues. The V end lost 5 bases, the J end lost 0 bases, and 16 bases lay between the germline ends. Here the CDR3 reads CASSYDVQGPNTGELFF. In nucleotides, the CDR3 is TGTGCCAGTAGTTATGATGTCCAGGGTCCGAACACCGGGGAGCTGTTTTTT.

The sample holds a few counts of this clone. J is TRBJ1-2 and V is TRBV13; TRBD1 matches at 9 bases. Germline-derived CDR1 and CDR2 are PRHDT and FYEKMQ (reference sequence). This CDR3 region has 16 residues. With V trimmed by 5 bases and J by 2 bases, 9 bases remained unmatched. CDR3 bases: TGTGCCAGCAGCGCCTCCGGGACAGGGCGAAACTATGGCTACACCTTC. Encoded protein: CASSASGTGRNYGYTF.

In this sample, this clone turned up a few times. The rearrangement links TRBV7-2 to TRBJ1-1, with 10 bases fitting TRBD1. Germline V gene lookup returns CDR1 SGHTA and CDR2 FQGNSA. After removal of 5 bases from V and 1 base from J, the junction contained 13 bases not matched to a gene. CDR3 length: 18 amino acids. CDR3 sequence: CASSPPGQGTLGNTEAFF. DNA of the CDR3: TGTGCCAGCAGCCCGCCGGGACAGGGGACTCTCGGGAACACTGAAGCTTTCTTT.

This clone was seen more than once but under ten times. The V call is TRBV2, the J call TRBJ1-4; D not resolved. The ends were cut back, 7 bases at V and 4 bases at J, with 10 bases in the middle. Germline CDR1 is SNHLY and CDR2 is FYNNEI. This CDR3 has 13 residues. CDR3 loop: CASIAEVNEKLFF. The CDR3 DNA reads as TGTGCCAGCATTGCGGAAGTTAATGAAAAACTGTTTTTT.

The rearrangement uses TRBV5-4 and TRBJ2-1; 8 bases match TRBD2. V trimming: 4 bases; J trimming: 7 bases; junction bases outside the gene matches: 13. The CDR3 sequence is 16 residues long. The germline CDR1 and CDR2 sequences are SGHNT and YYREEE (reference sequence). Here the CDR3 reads CASSPRGAGIWNEQFF. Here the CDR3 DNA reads TGTGCCAGCAGCCCGCGGGGGGCAGGGATTTGGAATGAGCAGTTCTTC.

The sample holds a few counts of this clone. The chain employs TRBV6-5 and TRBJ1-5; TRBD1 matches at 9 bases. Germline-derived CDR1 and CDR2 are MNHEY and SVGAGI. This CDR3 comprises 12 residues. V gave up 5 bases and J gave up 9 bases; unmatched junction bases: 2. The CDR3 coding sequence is TGTGCCAGCAGTACAGGGGGCCGGCCCCAGCATTTT. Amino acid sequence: CASSTGGRPQHF.

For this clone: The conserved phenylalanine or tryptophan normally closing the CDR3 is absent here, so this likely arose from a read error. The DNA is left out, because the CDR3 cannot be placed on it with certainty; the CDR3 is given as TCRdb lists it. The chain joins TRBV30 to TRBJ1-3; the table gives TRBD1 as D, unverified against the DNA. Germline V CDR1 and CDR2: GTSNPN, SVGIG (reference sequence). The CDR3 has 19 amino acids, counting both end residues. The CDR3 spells CAWSVPWGQGVYSGNTLYL.

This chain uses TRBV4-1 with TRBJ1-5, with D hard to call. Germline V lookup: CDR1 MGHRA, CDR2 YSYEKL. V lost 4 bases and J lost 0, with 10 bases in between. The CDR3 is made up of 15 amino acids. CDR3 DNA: TGCGCCAGCAGCCCGACTGGAGTTAGCAATCAGCCCCAGCATTTT. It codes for CASSPTGVSNQPQHF.

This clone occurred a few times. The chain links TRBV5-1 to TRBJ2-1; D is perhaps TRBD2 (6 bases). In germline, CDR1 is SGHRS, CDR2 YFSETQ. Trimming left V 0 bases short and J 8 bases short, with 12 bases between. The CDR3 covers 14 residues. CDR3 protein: CASSLGLGGDEQFF. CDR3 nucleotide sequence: TGCGCCAGCAGCTTGGGTTTGGGGGGTGATGAGCAGTTCTTC.

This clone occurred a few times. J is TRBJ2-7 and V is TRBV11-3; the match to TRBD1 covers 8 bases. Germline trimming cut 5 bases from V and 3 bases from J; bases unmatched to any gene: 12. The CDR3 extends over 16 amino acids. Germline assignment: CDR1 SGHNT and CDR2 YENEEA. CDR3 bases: TGTGCCAGCAGCCCCAAGACAGGGGCCTCCTACTACGAGCAGTACTTC. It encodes CASSPKTGASYYEQYF.

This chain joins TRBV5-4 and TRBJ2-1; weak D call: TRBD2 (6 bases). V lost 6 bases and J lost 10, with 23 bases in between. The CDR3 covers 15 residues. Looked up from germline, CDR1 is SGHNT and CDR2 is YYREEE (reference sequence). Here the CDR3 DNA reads TGTGCCAGCACCAAAAGGGAGGTAGTTTATTCCGAGCAGTTCTTC. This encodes CASTKREVVYSEQFF.

CDR3 region: CASSLLQGNQPQHF. The CDR3, as DNA: TGTGCCAGCAGTTTATTACAGGGGAACCAGCCCCAGCATTTT. The chain recombines TRBV28 with TRBJ1-5; 7 positions match TRBD1. J was trimmed by 7 bases and V by 1 base; bases with no gene match: 4. The CDR3 extends over 14 amino acids. Germline lookup yields CDR1 MDHEN and CDR2 SYDVKM.

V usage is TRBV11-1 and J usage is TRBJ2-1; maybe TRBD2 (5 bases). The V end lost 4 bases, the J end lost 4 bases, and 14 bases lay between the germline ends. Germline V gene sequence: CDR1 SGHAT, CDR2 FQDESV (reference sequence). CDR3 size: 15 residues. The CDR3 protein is CASSYGNLEYNEQFF. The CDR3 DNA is TGTGCCAGCAGCTACGGGAACCTAGAGTACAATGAGCAGTTCTTC.

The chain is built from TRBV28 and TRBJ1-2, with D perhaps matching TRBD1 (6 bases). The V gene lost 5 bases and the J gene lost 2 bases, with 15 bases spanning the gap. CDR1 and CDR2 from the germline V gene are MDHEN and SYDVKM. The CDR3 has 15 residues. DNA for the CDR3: TGTGCCAGCAGTCTTACAGGGACCGAGAACTATGGCTACACCTTC. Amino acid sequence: CASSLTGTENYGYTF.

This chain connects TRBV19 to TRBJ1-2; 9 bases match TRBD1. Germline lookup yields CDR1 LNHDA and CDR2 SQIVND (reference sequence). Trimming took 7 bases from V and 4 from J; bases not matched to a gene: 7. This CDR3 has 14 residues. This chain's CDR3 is CASTNRGLGYGYTF. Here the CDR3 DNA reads TGTGCCAGTACAAACAGGGGGCTCGGCTATGGCTACACCTTC.

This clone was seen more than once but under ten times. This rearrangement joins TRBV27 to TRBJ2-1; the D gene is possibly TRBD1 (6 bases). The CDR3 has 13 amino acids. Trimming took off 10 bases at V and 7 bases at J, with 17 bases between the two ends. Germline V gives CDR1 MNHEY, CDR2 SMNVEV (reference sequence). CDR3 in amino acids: CATTNPRGNEQFF. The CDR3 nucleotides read TGTGCCACCACGAACCCAAGGGGGAATGAGCAGTTCTTC.